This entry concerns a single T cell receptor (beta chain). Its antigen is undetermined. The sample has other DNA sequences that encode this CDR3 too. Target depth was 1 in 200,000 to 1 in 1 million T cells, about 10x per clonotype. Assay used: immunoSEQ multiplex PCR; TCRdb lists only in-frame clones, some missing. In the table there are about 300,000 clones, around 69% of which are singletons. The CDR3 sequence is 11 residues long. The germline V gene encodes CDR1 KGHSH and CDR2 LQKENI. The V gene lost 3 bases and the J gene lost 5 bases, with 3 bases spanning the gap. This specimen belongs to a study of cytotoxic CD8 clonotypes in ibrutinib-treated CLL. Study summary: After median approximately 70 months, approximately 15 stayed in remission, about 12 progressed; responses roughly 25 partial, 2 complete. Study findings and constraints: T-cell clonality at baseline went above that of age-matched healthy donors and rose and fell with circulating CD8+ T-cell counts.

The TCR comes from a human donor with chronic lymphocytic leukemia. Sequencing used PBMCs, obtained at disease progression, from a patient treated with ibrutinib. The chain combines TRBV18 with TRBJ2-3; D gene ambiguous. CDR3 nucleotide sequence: TGTGCCAGCTCACCTGGAGATACGCAGTATTTT. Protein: CASSPGDTQYF.